One sample yielded the 24 T cell receptor beta chains listed below, sequenced in a study of regulatory T cells in long-lasting Graves disease. This sample's time point: persistent/refractory GD, antithyroid drugs over 5 years with positive TRAb. With RNA extracted from PBMCs as input, the TCR library was made. Libraries of TCR beta came from iRepertoire HTBI primers plus Arm-PCR of CDR3 regions. MiXCR, run by TCRdb on the multiplex PCR reads, gives a single entry per CDR3 protein. Found here are about 660,000 distinct CDR3 sequences, approximately 31% of them singletons; the top ten hold about 42%. The source was peripheral blood mononuclear cells (PBMCs), collected when the disease was refractory, from a patient treated with antithyroid drugs. The receptors were gathered from a female donor with Graves disease.

This clonotype was seen a handful of times. CDR3 bases: TGTGCCAGCAGTGCGGACAGGGTTGCCACTGAAGCTTTCTTT. Protein sequence: CASSADRVATEAFF. The V call is TRBV6-1, the J call TRBJ1-1, with 8 bases matching TRBD1. The CDR3 is made up of 14 amino acids. The trim removed 4 bases at V and 4 bases at J, leaving 5 bases unmatched. Germline V gives CDR1 MNHNS, CDR2 SASEGT.

The chain couples TRBV15 to TRBJ2-7, with TRBD1 matching 11 bases. This CDR3 comprises 17 residues. The germline gives CDR1 LNHNV, CDR2 YYDKDF (reference sequence). J lost 6 bases, V lost 2 bases, and 12 bases had no gene match. CDR3: CATSRPAGQGESGEQYF. For the CDR3, the DNA is TGTGCCACCAGCAGACCAGCGGGACAGGGGGAGTCCGGCGAGCAGTACTTC.

The V call is TRBV28, the J call TRBJ2-7; D ambiguous. Germline CDR1 reads MDHEN; CDR2 reads SYDVKM. The germline V and J ends were trimmed by 3 bases and 6 bases, with 6 bases remaining between them. The CDR3 has 11 residues. CDR3 loop: CASSFTREQYF. The CDR3 DNA is TGTGCCAGCAGTTTCACCCGCGAGCAGTACTTC.

V usage is TRBV5-6 and J usage is TRBJ2-7; no definite D call. This CDR3 has 13 residues. The germline V gene has CDR1 SGHDT and CDR2 YYEEEE. With 4 bases removed from V and 4 bases from J, the gap between germline ends came to 12 bases. The CDR3 loop is CASSPDIAYEQYF. Written as DNA, the CDR3 is TGTGCCAGCAGCCCAGACATAGCTTACGAGCAGTACTTC.

This clonotype has ten or more counts. V is TRBV28 and J is TRBJ2-5; maybe TRBD1 (6 bases). The length of the CDR3 is 15 residues. Germline lookup yields CDR1 MDHEN and CDR2 SYDVKM. Trimming stripped 6 bases from V and 4 bases from J, with 18 bases between. Here the CDR3 reads CASSPTPQGRETQYF. The CDR3 DNA reads TGTGCCAGCAGCCCCACCCCACAGGGTAGAGAGACCCAGTACTTC.

The chain carries TRBV30 and TRBJ1-2; TRBD1 matches 7 bases. Per the germline V gene, CDR1 is GTSNPN and CDR2 is SVGIG (reference sequence). Unmatched junction bases numbered 16, after V lost 2 bases and J lost 4 bases. This CDR3 is 17 amino acids long. This chain's CDR3 is CAWSYDRVKFSPYGYTF. The CDR3 DNA reads TGTGCCTGGAGTTACGACAGGGTAAAGTTCTCCCCCTATGGCTACACCTTC.

This clonotype occurred a few times. The rearrangement joins TRBV6-1 to TRBJ1-2, with D tentatively TRBD1 (6 bases). CDR3 length equals 14 residues. The V gene's germline CDR1 is MNHNS and CDR2 SASEGT. V was pared by 6 bases and J by 7 bases, with 18 bases between. DNA for the CDR3: TGTGCCAGCAGCGAAAGGCCAACAGGGTTTGGCTACACCTTC. The encoded protein is CASSERPTGFGYTF.

This clonotype appeared a few times. This rearrangement joins TRBV25-1 to TRBJ1-2, with no clear D. This CDR3 comprises 14 residues. Germline CDR1 reads MGHDK; CDR2 reads SYGVNS. Trimming shortened V by 4 bases and J by 4 bases, and 13 bases separated the two germline ends. The DNA of the CDR3 is TGTGCCAGCAGTGCTACCGGGAGTATCTATGGCTACACCTTC. Translating it yields CASSATGSIYGYTF.

This clonotype was found many times. This chain links TRBV24-1 with TRBJ2-7; 10 bases fit TRBD1. Trimming at V came to 3 bases and at J to 5 bases, leaving 6 bases not matched to a gene. CDR1 and CDR2 (germline): KGHDR, SFDVKD. The CDR3 runs 15 residues. The CDR3 coding sequence is TGTGCCACCAGTGATGGACAGGGGGGAAGGGACGAGCAGTACTTC. Translated: CATSDGQGGRDEQYF.

This chain links TRBV9 with TRBJ2-7; 7 bases match TRBD2. The germline CDR1 and CDR2 sequences are SGDLS and YYNGEE. The CDR3 loop spans 14 amino acids. Trimming took 1 base from V and 4 from J; bases not matched to a gene: 5. The CDR3 region is CASSVRWEGYEQYF. The CDR3 DNA sequence: TGTGCCAGCAGCGTACGGTGGGAGGGTTACGAGCAGTACTTC.

V usage is TRBV15 and J usage is TRBJ1-1; D remains unclear. The V end lost 5 bases, the J end lost 3 bases, and 10 bases lay between the germline ends. CDR1 and CDR2 (germline): LNHNV, YYDKDF (reference sequence). The CDR3 is 13 amino acids. CDR3 sequence (DNA): TGTGCCACCAGCTGGAATCGGGACACTGAAGCTTTCTTT. It encodes CATSWNRDTEAFF.

The V and J genes are TRBV3-1 and TRBJ1-2; D uncertain. Trimming left V 4 bases short and J 8 bases short, with 23 bases between. This CDR3 comprises 16 residues. The germline V gene encodes CDR1 LGHDT and CDR2 YNNKEL (reference sequence). CDR3 in DNA: TGTGCCAGCAGCCTAGGACCCCTCACTGTGGTGGACGGCTACACCTTC. Its translation is CASSLGPLTVVDGYTF.

In regard to this clonotype: This could be a read error, since a much larger clone is one nucleotide away. The chain carries TRBV12-3 or TRBV12-4 and TRBJ2-7; D is unclear. Trimming took off 4 bases at V and 2 bases at J, with 9 bases between the two ends. The CDR3 is made up of 13 amino acids. CDR3 protein: CASSSQAAYEQYF. CDR3 DNA sequence: TGTGCCAGCAGTTCGCAGGCAGCCTACGAGCAGTACTTC.

The chain joins TRBV20-1 to TRBJ1-2, with TRBD1 as a possible D gene (5 bases). The CDR3 loop spans 16 amino acids. The ends were cut back, 0 bases at V and 4 bases at J, with 18 bases in the middle. Germline V gene sequence: CDR1 DFQATT, CDR2 SNEGSKA (reference sequence). The CDR3 spells CSAREALTATPYGYTF. The CDR3 DNA follows: TGCAGTGCTAGAGAGGCCCTGACAGCTACACCCTATGGCTACACCTTC.

The chain has TRBV30 and TRBJ2-5, with unresolved D. The CDR3 has 13 amino acids. Between the trimmed V and J ends, which lost 2 bases and 1 base, there was a span of 8 bases. Germline CDR1 GTSNPN, CDR2 SVGIG (reference sequence). This chain's CDR3 is CAWSRRVQETQYF. CDR3 nucleotides: TGTGCCTGGAGTCGCCGCGTCCAAGAGACCCAGTACTTC.

This clonotype turned up a few times. A read error may account for a junction end that differs from germline. The J gene is TRBJ2-7, the V gene TRBV10-3; D is possibly TRBD2 (6 bases). Looked up from germline, CDR1 is ENHRY and CDR2 is SYGVKD. The CDR3 is made up of 13 amino acids. As DNA, the CDR3 is TGTGCCATCAGTGCGGGACTCTCCTTCGAGCAGTACTTC. The encoded protein is CAISAGLSFEQYF.

The CDR3 DNA sequence: TGTGCCAGCAGCGTGACAGGGGGGGCCTACGAGCAGTACTTC. Its translation: CASSVTGGAYEQYF. The V call is TRBV9, the J call TRBJ2-7; 9 bases match TRBD1. CDR1 is SGDLS and CDR2 is YYNGEE in the germline V gene. This CDR3 contains 14 residues. V dropped 2 bases and J dropped 2; count of bases not matched to a gene: 2.

This clonotype was counted at least ten times. V usage is TRBV29-1 and J usage is TRBJ2-5; 13 bases map to TRBD2. The CDR3 contains 16 residues. Per germline, CDR1 SQVTM and CDR2 ANQGSEA. After removal of 7 bases from V and 1 base from J, the junction contained 9 bases not matched to a gene. The CDR3 reads CSGTRGTSGTQETQYF. The CDR3, as DNA: TGCAGCGGCACGCGAGGGACTAGCGGGACCCAAGAGACCCAGTACTTC.

The genes are TRBV29-1 and TRBJ2-7; 11 bases line up with TRBD2. Trimming cost V 4 bases and J 7 bases; bases outside gene matches: 6. This CDR3 has 13 amino acids. The germline V gene has CDR1 SQVTM and CDR2 ANQGSEA. The CDR3 DNA is TGCAGCGTTGCGGCTAGCGGGAGGCAAGAGCAGTACTTC. Translating gives CSVAASGRQEQYF.

The chain couples TRBV5-1 to TRBJ1-2; 7 nucleotides agree with TRBD1. This CDR3 region has 16 residues. Germline V gene lookup returns CDR1 SGHRS and CDR2 YFSETQ. The J segment lost 2 bases and the V segment lost 0 bases, leaving 7 bases of the junction unmatched. The CDR3 DNA is TGCGCCAGCAGCTTGGCCGGGGACAGCGAAAACTATGGCTACACCTTC. This gives the protein CASSLAGDSENYGYTF.

In its sample, this clonotype was seen many times. The chain links TRBV29-1 to TRBJ1-5; D might be TRBD1 (6 bases). V was clipped by 4 bases and J by 0 bases, with 10 bases between them. The length of the CDR3 is 14 residues. Germline lookup yields CDR1 SQVTM and CDR2 ANQGSEA. The CDR3 sequence is CSVGTDYSNQPQHF. CDR3 bases: TGCAGCGTTGGGACAGATTATAGCAATCAGCCCCAGCATTTT.

Here the CDR3 reads CSARFGGQLLMNTEAFF. Written as DNA, the CDR3 is TGCAGTGCTAGATTTGGGGGACAGCTCTTAATGAACACTGAAGCTTTCTTT. This chain uses TRBV20-1 with TRBJ1-1; TRBD1 aligns across 7 bases. V gave up 2 bases and J gave up 0 bases; unmatched junction bases: 12. Germline V lookup: CDR1 DFQATT, CDR2 SNEGSKA (reference sequence). The CDR3 has 17 residues.

In this sample, this clonotype turned up a few times. The chain combines TRBV6-2 or TRBV6-3 with TRBJ1-1; D uncertain. Trimming cost V 8 bases and J 4 bases, with 11 bases left between them. Germline-derived CDR1 and CDR2 are MNHEY and SVGEGT. The CDR3 spans 12 residues. The CDR3 region is CASGIAATEAFF. The CDR3 DNA is TGTGCCAGCGGGATAGCAGCCACTGAAGCTTTCTTT.

The V gene is TRBV6-2 or TRBV6-3, the J gene TRBJ2-3, with D uncertain. Germline CDR1 reads MNHEY; CDR2 reads SVGEGT. CDR3 length: 12 amino acids. The ends were cut back, 3 bases at V and 5 bases at J, with 6 bases in the middle. CDR3 DNA sequence: TGTGCCAGCAGTTATCTTGGAGATACGCAGTATTTT. Protein sequence: CASSYLGDTQYF.